These 30 T cell receptor beta chains came from one sample sequenced in a study of blood T cell repertoires in COVID-19. Sequencing was performed with immunoSEQ multiplex PCR; in TCRdb, only in-frame clones are kept and a portion is missing. The repertoire consists of more than 130,000 clones, with approximately 87% occurring once and the leading ten covering roughly 4.3%. Sequenced: peripheral blood. These receptor sequences come from a woman aged 40 to 50 with acute or convalescent COVID-19.

J is TRBJ1-1 and V is TRBV19; TRBD1 matches at 8 bases. Germline V gene lookup returns CDR1 LNHDA and CDR2 SQIVND (reference sequence). V lost 5 bases to trimming and J lost 3 bases; unmatched junction nucleotides: 5. The CDR3 extends over 14 amino acids. This CDR3 is CASSDRGEDTEAFF. The CDR3 region has the DNA TGTGCCAGTAGTGACAGGGGCGAGGACACTGAAGCTTTCTTT.

The rearrangement links TRBV24-1 to TRBJ2-6; a weak D match, TRBD1 (5 bases). The length of the CDR3 is 14 residues. CDR1 and CDR2 from the germline V gene are KGHDR and SFDVKD. The V gene lost 9 bases and the J gene lost 3 bases, with 11 bases spanning the gap. CDR3 sequence: CATPIGVGANVLTF. The CDR3 DNA follows: TGTGCCACCCCGATAGGGGTTGGGGCCAACGTCCTGACTTTC.

The chain employs TRBV6-1 and TRBJ1-5; a possible D gene is TRBD1 (5 bases). This CDR3 has 12 residues. The germline V gene has CDR1 MNHNS and CDR2 SASEGT. V was cut by 3 bases and J by 8 bases, with 8 bases left in between. Written as DNA, the CDR3 is TGTGCCAGCAGTGATCCACAGGAGCCCCAGCATTTT. Translated: CASSDPQEPQHF.

The rearrangement links TRBV7-9 to TRBJ2-2, with D tentatively TRBD1 (6 bases). Germline CDR1 SEHNR, CDR2 FQNEAQ (reference sequence). V shed 2 bases and J shed 4 bases, with 17 bases lying between them. CDR3 length equals 17 residues. CDR3 in amino acids: CASSLSHSRGFTGELFF. CDR3 DNA: TGTGCCAGCAGCTTATCCCATAGCAGGGGATTCACCGGGGAGCTGTTTTTT.

This sequence joins TRBV12-3 or TRBV12-4 and TRBJ2-7; D is unclear. V gave up 3 bases and J gave up 7 bases, with 10 bases separating them. The CDR3 totals 12 residues. This chain's CDR3 is CASSLEQTEQYF. The CDR3 region has the DNA TGTGCCAGCAGTTTGGAACAGACAGAGCAGTACTTC.

The genes are TRBV27 and TRBJ1-1, with D perhaps TRBD1 (6 bases). The CDR3 consists of 17 residues. With 0 bases removed from V and 1 base from J, the gap between germline ends came to 15 bases. CDR1 is MNHEY and CDR2 is SMNVEV in the germline V gene (reference sequence). This CDR3 reads CASSLSISGTPNTEAFF. The CDR3 DNA follows: TGTGCCAGCAGTTTATCGATATCTGGGACACCGAACACTGAAGCTTTCTTT.

The rearrangement uses TRBV9 and TRBJ2-1; 7 nucleotides line up with TRBD2. J gave up 1 base and V 0 bases, and 7 bases lay outside the gene matches. The CDR3 contains 17 residues. The germline V gene has CDR1 SGDLS and CDR2 YYNGEE. CDR3 DNA sequence: TGTGCCAGCAGCGTAGGGCCTCACGGGGGGTCCTACAATGAGCAGTTCTTC. It is translated as CASSVGPHGGSYNEQFF.

This chain uses TRBV5-4 with TRBJ1-2; the match to TRBD1 covers 8 bases. Germline lookup yields CDR1 SGHNT and CDR2 YYREEE (reference sequence). This CDR3 is 13 amino acids long. V was pared by 2 bases and J by 7 bases, with 4 bases of the junction left unmatched. The chain's CDR3 is CASSFGRGLGYTF. In nucleotides, the CDR3 is TGTGCCAGCAGCTTCGGCAGGGGGCTTGGCTACACCTTC.

The CDR3 bases are TGTGCCTGGAGCCGTAACAGGGGAGTCTCTGGCTACACCTTC. It encodes CAWSRNRGVSGYTF. V usage is TRBV30 and J usage is TRBJ1-2; 7 bases are shared with TRBD1. Germline-derived CDR1 and CDR2 are GTSNPN and SVGIG (reference sequence). CDR3 size: 14 residues. The V segment lost 3 bases and the J segment 7 bases; nucleotides outside the gene matches: 11.

The chain employs TRBV11-2 and TRBJ1-5; D is unresolved. Germline CDR1 and CDR2: SGHAT and FQNNGV. The CDR3 spans 13 residues. Trimming shortened V by 3 bases and J by 3 bases, and 6 bases separated the two germline ends. This CDR3 reads CASSFGLNQPQHF. Written as DNA, the CDR3 is TGTGCCAGCAGCTTTGGACTCAATCAGCCCCAGCATTTT.

The rearrangement links TRBV6-2 or TRBV6-3 to TRBJ2-2; tentative D call: TRBD1 (6 bases). CDR1 is MNHEY and CDR2 is SVGEGT in the germline V gene. With 4 bases removed from V and 3 bases from J, the gap between germline ends came to 15 bases. CDR3 length equals 16 residues. CDR3 amino acids: CASSSYRVRDTGELFF. For the CDR3, the DNA is TGTGCCAGCAGTTCTTACAGGGTGCGAGACACCGGGGAGCTGTTTTTT.

This clone was found a few times. The chain employs TRBV6-6 and TRBJ2-2; TRBD1 agrees at 8 bases. The V gene's germline CDR1 is MNHNY and CDR2 SVGAGI (reference sequence). The V gene end was trimmed by 6 bases and the J gene end by 4 bases; junction bases not matched to a gene: 1. CDR3 size: 13 residues. CDR3 in amino acids: CASRGQATGELFF. The CDR3 DNA follows: TGTGCCAGCAGGGGACAGGCCACCGGGGAGCTGTTTTTT.

The chain uses TRBV6-2 or TRBV6-3 and TRBJ1-2; D may be TRBD1 (5 bases). This CDR3 region has 15 residues. V lost 2 bases and J 2 bases, leaving 12 bases between the germline ends. Germline assignment: CDR1 MNHEY and CDR2 SVGEGT. The CDR3 DNA is TGTGCCAGCAGTTACGGGGGGTTCGGGAACTATGGCTACACCTTC. This gives the protein CASSYGGFGNYGYTF.

The rearrangement uses TRBV19 and TRBJ1-2, with 8 nucleotides matching TRBD1. V lost 8 bases to trimming and J lost 4 bases; unmatched junction nucleotides: 3. Germline CDR1 and CDR2: LNHDA and SQIVND (reference sequence). The CDR3 length is 12 residues. CDR3: CASYDRGYGYTF. In nucleotides, the CDR3 is TGTGCCAGTTATGACAGGGGCTATGGCTACACCTTC.

This clone has just one count. This chain links TRBV27 with TRBJ1-3; D is perhaps TRBD1 (5 bases). Trimming left V 5 bases short and J 0 bases short, with 11 bases between. Germline CDR1 is MNHEY and CDR2 is SMNVEV (reference sequence). The length of the CDR3 is 15 residues. CDR3 region: CASSAFQGSGNTIYF. The CDR3 region has the DNA TGTGCCAGCAGTGCGTTTCAGGGCTCTGGAAACACCATATATTTT.

This chain links TRBV5-4 with TRBJ2-1, with 11 bases lining up with TRBD2. Germline CDR1 is SGHNT and CDR2 is YYREEE (reference sequence). This CDR3 region has 16 residues. V lost 3 bases, J lost 5 bases, and 7 bases stayed unmatched. The CDR3 sequence is CASSSRLAGLDNEQFF. DNA of the CDR3: TGTGCCAGCAGCTCCCGACTAGCGGGGTTAGACAATGAGCAGTTCTTC.

V and J are TRBV5-1 and TRBJ2-7, with 7 bases fitting TRBD1. The CDR3 consists of 15 residues. Germline V gene data show CDR1 as SGHRS and CDR2 as YFSETQ. Trimming removed 3 bases from V and 4 bases from J; junction bases left unmatched: 10. The chain's CDR3 is CASSYFVDRPYEQYF. CDR3 DNA sequence: TGCGCCAGCAGCTATTTCGTGGACAGGCCATACGAGCAGTACTTC.

V is TRBV9 and J is TRBJ2-1; 9 nucleotides agree with TRBD2. From germline, CDR1 is SGDLS and CDR2 YYNGEE. After removal of 0 bases from V and 9 bases from J, the junction contained 10 bases not matched to a gene. The CDR3 extends over 16 amino acids. The CDR3 DNA reads as TGTGCCAGCAGCGTAGGGTCTAGCGGGACAGCTACTGAGCAGTTCTTC. This encodes CASSVGSSGTATEQFF.

This rearrangement joins TRBV19 to TRBJ2-2; 8 positions match TRBD2. Germline loops: CDR1 LNHDA, CDR2 SQIVND (reference sequence). The CDR3 spans 16 residues. V lost 5 bases and J lost 4; bases outside the gene matches: 9. This CDR3 reads CASSFIGGALTGELFF. CDR3 coding DNA: TGTGCCAGTAGTTTCATCGGGGGGGCCCTCACCGGGGAGCTGTTTTTT.

This sequence joins TRBV11-1 and TRBJ1-4, with 7 bases matching TRBD1. Germline assignment: CDR1 SGHAT and CDR2 FQDESV (reference sequence). J gave up 8 bases and V 4 bases, and 10 bases lay outside the gene matches. This CDR3 comprises 15 residues. CDR3: CASSSTGARGEKLFF. The CDR3 DNA sequence: TGTGCCAGCAGCTCCACAGGGGCCCGGGGCGAAAAACTGTTTTTT.

The chain couples TRBV3-1 (or the pseudogene TRBV3-2) to TRBJ2-7; 13 bases line up with TRBD2. The length of the CDR3 is 20 residues. Germline lookup yields CDR1 LGHDT and CDR2 YNNKEL (reference sequence). V lost 0 bases, J lost 5 bases, and 16 bases stayed unmatched. The CDR3 here is CASSQDLTSGGSYLLHEQYF. The CDR3 region has the DNA TGTGCCAGCAGCCAAGATTTGACTAGCGGGGGGTCCTACCTACTACACGAGCAGTACTTC.

The chain uses TRBV5-1 and TRBJ2-2; 7 positions match TRBD1. V lost 6 bases and J lost 4; bases outside the gene matches: 6. This CDR3 comprises 14 residues. CDR1 is SGHRS, CDR2 YFSETQ, per germline. CDR3 residues: CASKGTDFTGELFF. The DNA for the CDR3 is TGCGCCAGCAAGGGGACAGACTTCACCGGGGAGCTGTTTTTT.

The V gene is TRBV15, the J gene TRBJ2-2, with D possibly TRBD1 on 7 matching bases. Per the germline V gene, CDR1 is LNHNV and CDR2 is YYDKDF (reference sequence). Trimming removed 0 bases from V and 6 bases from J, with 17 bases in between. This CDR3 is built from 17 residues. The CDR3 here is CATSRDLGQGGPGELFF. In DNA form, the CDR3 reads TGTGCCACCAGCAGAGATTTGGGGCAGGGGGGTCCCGGGGAGCTGTTTTTT.

This chain joins TRBV7-2 and TRBJ1-3; a weak D match, TRBD1 (5 bases). The germline CDR1 and CDR2 sequences are SGHTA and FQGNSA. The ends were cut back, 6 bases at V and 3 bases at J, with 9 bases in the middle. The CDR3 consists of 13 residues. CDR3 in amino acids: CASRSGFGNTIYF. The DNA of the CDR3 is TGTGCCAGCAGGTCAGGGTTTGGAAACACCATATATTTT.

The chain joins TRBV12-3 or TRBV12-4 to TRBJ2-5, with a possible D match to TRBD1 (5 bases). This CDR3 is 11 amino acids long. Deletions cut 2 bases from V and 9 bases from J, with 7 bases between. The CDR3 here is CASSLWGPQYF. CDR3 nucleotides: TGTGCCAGCAGTTTATGGGGCCCCCAGTACTTC.

This clone was seen once. CDR3 nucleotide sequence: TGCGCCAGCAGCCAAGATACCTTACAGGGGGCTGGTGGCTACACCTTC. Translation gives CASSQDTLQGAGGYTF. This chain joins TRBV4-3 and TRBJ1-2; 9 nucleotides match TRBD1. Germline lookup yields CDR1 LGHNA and CDR2 YSLEER. V lost 0 bases and J lost 7; bases outside the gene matches: 9. The CDR3 is 16 residues long.

This chain uses TRBV4-3 with TRBJ2-1; 9 positions agree with TRBD2. The V gene's germline CDR1 is LGHNA and CDR2 YSLEER. The CDR3 runs 16 residues. V was pared by 1 base and J by 7 bases, with 8 bases of the junction left unmatched. The CDR3 here is CASSQGSGGSRNEQFF. Here the CDR3 DNA reads TGCGCCAGCAGCCAAGGAAGCGGGGGGTCTAGGAATGAGCAGTTCTTC.

This chain uses TRBV18 with TRBJ1-2, with 10 bases identical to TRBD1. Germline assignment: CDR1 KGHSH and CDR2 LQKENI. The ends lost 0 bases at V and 0 bases at J; junction bases unmatched: 4. CDR3 length: 17 amino acids. The CDR3 spells CASSPPGQGSSNYGYTF. Written as DNA, the CDR3 is TGTGCCAGCTCACCACCGGGACAGGGGTCGTCTAACTATGGCTACACCTTC.

The chain's CDR3 is CASSYGDRGRGTNEQYF. For the CDR3, the DNA is TGTGCCAGCAGCTATGGGGACAGGGGGCGCGGGACAAACGAGCAGTACTTC. V is TRBV11-2 and J is TRBJ2-7; 12 nucleotides match TRBD1. CDR1 and CDR2 from the germline V gene are SGHAT and FQNNGV. CDR3 length: 17 amino acids. The ends lost 4 bases at V and 5 bases at J; junction bases unmatched: 12.

This chain connects TRBV9 to TRBJ2-2; D is perhaps TRBD1 (6 bases). This CDR3 comprises 14 residues. V was shortened by 1 base and J by 6 bases, with 10 bases between the two germline ends. The germline V gene has CDR1 SGDLS and CDR2 YYNGEE. The CDR3 protein is CASSVTGLAGELFF. CDR3 nucleotide sequence: TGTGCCAGCAGCGTAACAGGGTTGGCCGGGGAGCTGTTTTTT.